The rows below give T cell receptor beta chains drawn from one sample of a study of shared clonotypes between healthy human individuals. Sequenced by immunoSEQ multiplex PCR; TCRdb stores in-frame clones only, minus some. The data show about 2,500,000 clones, with roughly 92% seen just once and around 0.14% held by the top ten. Input material: naive CD4+ T cells sorted from blood. The receptors shown here come from a man between 18 and 35 years old in good health. Each CDR3 is given with its conserved first and last residue. The order of the fields is clone size, V gene, J gene, D gene, CDR3 DNA, CDR3 protein. D genes are given only for firm matches. The size entry is marked missing in some rows and otherwise reads once, few, many or a size class.

>-|TRBV6-6|TRBJ1-1|-
TGTGCCAGCAGTAGGAGGGAAGCGAGCACTGAAGCTTTCTTT
CASSRREASTEAFF
>-|TRBV6-5|TRBJ2-2|TRBD2
TGTGCCAGCAGCACTAGCGGGGATACCGGGGAGCTGTTTTTT
CASSTSGDTGELFF
>-|TRBV18|TRBJ1-6|TRBD1
TGTGCCAGCTCACCAAACAGGGGTTCCTATAATTCACCCCTCCACTTT
CASSPNRGSYNSPLHF
>-|TRBV9|TRBJ1-4|TRBD1
TGTGCCAGCAGCCCGGGACAGACCAATGAAAAACTGTTTTTT
CASSPGQTNEKLFF
>-|TRBV5-4|TRBJ1-3|TRBD1
TGTGCCAGCAGCTCCCGACAGGGGGCAACTGGAAACACCATATATTTT
CASSSRQGATGNTIYF
>-|TRBV6-5|TRBJ1-5|TRBD1
TGTGCCAGCAGTTCCTTGGACAGGGGAAATCAGCCCCAGCATTTT
CASSSLDRGNQPQHF
>-|TRBV10-3|TRBJ2-2|TRBD2
TGTGCCATCAGTGAGTACGGCGGGGGTAACACCGGGGAGCTGTTTTTT
CAISEYGGGNTGELFF
>-|TRBV6-5|TRBJ1-1|TRBD1
TGTGCCAGCAGTTACGTTCACGACAGGGGTGGTGAAGCTTTCTTT
CASSYVHDRGGEAFF
>-|TRBV5-1|TRBJ2-2|-
TGCGCCAGCAGCTTGGCCGCCGACACCGGGGAGCTGTTTTTT
CASSLAADTGELFF
>-|TRBV7-9|TRBJ1-2|-
TGTGCCAGCAGCCCCTGGACAGTCTATGGCTACACCTTC
CASSPWTVYGYTF
>few|TRBV19|TRBJ1-1|-
TGTGCCAGTAGTATAACGACAGAAGGTGGTGAAGCTTTCTTT
CASSITTEGGEAFF
>-|TRBV5-4|TRBJ1-3|-
TGTGCCAGCAGCCCTCGCTGGGGACTCTTTTCTCTTGGAAACACCATATATTTT
CASSPRWGLFSLGNTIYF
>-|TRBV27|TRBJ1-4|-
TGTGCCAGCAGTTCGGGGGCCCTGGGTGAAAAACTGTTTTTT
CASSSGALGEKLFF
>-|TRBV2|TRBJ2-4|-
TGTGCCAGCAGTGAAAGGGAAACCAAAAACATTCAGTACTTC
CASSERETKNIQYF
>-|TRBV9|TRBJ1-2|-
TGTGCCAGCAGCGTAGGTTCCGGGACCGATGGCTACACCTTC
CASSVGSGTDGYTF
>-|TRBV18|TRBJ2-4|TRBD2
TGTGCCAGCTCACCGGGACTAGCGGGGGTAAACATTCAGTACTTC
CASSPGLAGVNIQYF
>few|TRBV2|TRBJ1-5|-
TGTGCCAGCAATTGGCCCAATCAGCCCCAGCATTTT
CASNWPNQPQHF
>-|TRBV6-1|TRBJ1-6|-
TGTGCCAGCAGTGGACATGAGGGGGTATCCTATAATTCACCCCTCCACTTT
CASSGHEGVSYNSPLHF
>-|TRBV5-8|TRBJ1-1|-
TGTGCCAGCAGCGAGGACAGTTCATACACTGAAGCTTTCTTT
CASSEDSSYTEAFF
>-|TRBV7-9|TRBJ2-3|-
TGTGCCAGCAGCTTAGAGGGCTCAACAGATACGCAGTATTTT
CASSLEGSTDTQYF
>-|TRBV7-8|TRBJ1-1|-
TGTGCCAGCAGTTTGATAAAAGGGGGGAACACTGAAGCTTTCTTT
CASSLIKGGNTEAFF
>-|TRBV28|TRBJ1-2|TRBD1
TGTGCCAGCAGTACCGGGACAGGGAAAGACTATGGCTACACCTTC
CASSTGTGKDYGYTF
>-|TRBV6-1|TRBJ2-5|-
TGTGCCAGCAGTGAACAACAGCGACAAGAGACCCAGTACTTC
CASSEQQRQETQYF
>-|TRBV28|TRBJ2-2|-
TGTGCCAGCAACGGATGGGGCGGGGAGCTGTTTTTT
CASNGWGGELFF
>-|TRBV19|TRBJ2-1|TRBD2
TGTGCCAGTAGTATAGGGAAAGCGGGATTCGTCGATGAGCAGTTCTTC
CASSIGKAGFVDEQFF
>-|TRBV19|TRBJ1-1|-
TGTGCCAGTAGTATCGGCCACAGGATTATGAACACTGAAGCTTTCTTT
CASSIGHRIMNTEAFF
>-|TRBV12-2|TRBJ2-7|-
TGTGCAAGTCGCCGCTTGGGACAGGGGTACGAGCAGTACTTC
CASRRLGQGYEQYF
>-|TRBV7-2|TRBJ2-7|-
TGTGCCAGCAGCTTACGTAGCAGATCCTACGAGCAGTACTTC
CASSLRSRSYEQYF
>-|TRBV6-1|TRBJ2-5|-
TGTGCCAGCAGTGAAGTGGGCCAAGAGACCCAGTACTTC
CASSEVGQETQYF
>-|TRBV2|TRBJ2-5|-
TGTGCCGCCCTTCCGGGGGCAGGGGAGACCCAGTACTTC
CAALPGAGETQYF
>-|TRBV2|TRBJ1-2|TRBD1
TGTGCCAGCAGTACCGGACAGGGGGCGCGGGGCTACACCTTC
CASSTGQGARGYTF
>-|TRBV4-1|TRBJ2-2|TRBD2
TGCGCCAGCAGCCAACTCCGGGGGGCCGGGGAGCTGTTTTTT
CASSQLRGAGELFF
>once|TRBV18|TRBJ1-1|TRBD1
TGTGCCAGCTCAAGCTCCGTGGGACAGGGGAACACTGAAGCTTTCTTT
CASSSSVGQGNTEAFF
>-|TRBV18|TRBJ2-3|TRBD1
TGTGCCAGCTCACCGGGGAGGCAGGGGGCCCCGTATTTT
CASSPGRQGAPYF
>-|TRBV6-5|TRBJ2-5|TRBD2
TGTGCCACCAGAGGACTAGGCAAAGTCCAAGAGACCCAGTACTTC
CATRGLGKVQETQYF
>-|TRBV5-6|TRBJ1-6|-
TGTGCCAGCAGCTTGGGAGGGTTGGACTATAATTCACCCCTCCACTTT
CASSLGGLDYNSPLHF
>-|TRBV7-9|TRBJ2-3|-
TGTGCCAGCAGCTCAGGGACAGATACGCAGTATTTT
CASSSGTDTQYF
>-|TRBV6-1|TRBJ2-7|-
TGTGCCAGCAGTGAAGCGCACGGACAGACCTACGAGCAGTACTTC
CASSEAHGQTYEQYF
>-|TRBV5-1|TRBJ2-1|-
TGCGCCAGCAGTCCAGGGTTGGCCCCCGGGGAGCAGTTCTTC
CASSPGLAPGEQFF